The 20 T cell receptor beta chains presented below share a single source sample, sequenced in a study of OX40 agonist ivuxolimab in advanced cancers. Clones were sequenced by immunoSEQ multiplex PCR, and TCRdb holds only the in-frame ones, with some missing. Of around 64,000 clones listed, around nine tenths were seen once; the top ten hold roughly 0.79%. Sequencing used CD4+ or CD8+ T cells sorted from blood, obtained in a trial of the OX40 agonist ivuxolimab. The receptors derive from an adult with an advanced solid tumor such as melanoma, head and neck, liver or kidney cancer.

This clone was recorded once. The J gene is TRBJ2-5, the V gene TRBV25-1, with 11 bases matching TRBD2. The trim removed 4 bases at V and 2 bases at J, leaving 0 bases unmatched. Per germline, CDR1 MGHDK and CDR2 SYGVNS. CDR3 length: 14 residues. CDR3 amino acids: CASSVAGGQETQYF. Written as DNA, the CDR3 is TGTGCCAGCAGTGTAGCGGGGGGGCAAGAGACCCAGTACTTC.

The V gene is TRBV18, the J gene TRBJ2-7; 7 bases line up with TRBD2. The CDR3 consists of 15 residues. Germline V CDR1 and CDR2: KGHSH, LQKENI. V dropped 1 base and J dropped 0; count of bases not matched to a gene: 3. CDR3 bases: TGTGCCAGCTCACCACAAACGGGGGGCTCCTACGAGCAGTACTTC. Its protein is CASSPQTGGSYEQYF.

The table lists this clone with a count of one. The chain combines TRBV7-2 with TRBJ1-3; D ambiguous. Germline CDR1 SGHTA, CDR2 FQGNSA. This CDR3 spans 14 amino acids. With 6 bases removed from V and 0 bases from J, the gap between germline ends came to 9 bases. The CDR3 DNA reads TGTGCCAGCAGGGCACAGAGCTCTGGAAACACCATATATTTT. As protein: CASRAQSSGNTIYF.

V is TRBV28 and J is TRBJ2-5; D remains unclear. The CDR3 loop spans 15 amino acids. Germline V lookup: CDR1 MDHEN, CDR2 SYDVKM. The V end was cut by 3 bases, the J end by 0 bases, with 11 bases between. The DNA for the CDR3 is TGTGCCAGCAGTTTCAGGTTTGGGTACCAAGAGACCCAGTACTTC. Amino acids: CASSFRFGYQETQYF.

DNA of the CDR3: TGTGCCACTCGACAGACCACAGATACGCAGTATTTT. This encodes CATRQTTDTQYF. V gene TRBV7-9 combines with J gene TRBJ2-3; maybe TRBD1 (5 bases). Germline CDR1 is SEHNR and CDR2 is FQNEAQ (reference sequence). The CDR3 consists of 12 residues. The ends were cut back, 10 bases at V and 2 bases at J, with 10 bases in the middle. Based on the CDR3 plus reference TRBV7-9 and TRBJ2-3, the full variable domain is DTGVSQNPRHKITKRGQNVTFRCDPISEHNRLYWYRQTLGQGPEFLTYFQNEAQLEKSRLLSDRFSAERPKGSFSTLEIQRTEQGDSAMYLCATRQTTDTQYFGPGTRLTVL.

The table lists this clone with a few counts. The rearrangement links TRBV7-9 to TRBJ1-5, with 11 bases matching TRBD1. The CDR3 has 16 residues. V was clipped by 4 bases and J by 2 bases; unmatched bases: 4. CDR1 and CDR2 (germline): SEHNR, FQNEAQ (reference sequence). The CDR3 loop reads CASSSDRGHGNQPQHF. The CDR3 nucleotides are TGTGCCAGCAGCTCGGACAGGGGGCACGGCAATCAGCCCCAGCATTTT.

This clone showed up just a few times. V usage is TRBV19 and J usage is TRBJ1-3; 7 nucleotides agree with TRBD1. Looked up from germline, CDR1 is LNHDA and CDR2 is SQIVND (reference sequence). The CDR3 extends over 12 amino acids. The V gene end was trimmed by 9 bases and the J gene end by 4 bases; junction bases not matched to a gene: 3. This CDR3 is CASSGQGNTIYF. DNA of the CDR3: TGTGCCAGCTCGGGACAGGGAAACACCATATATTTT.

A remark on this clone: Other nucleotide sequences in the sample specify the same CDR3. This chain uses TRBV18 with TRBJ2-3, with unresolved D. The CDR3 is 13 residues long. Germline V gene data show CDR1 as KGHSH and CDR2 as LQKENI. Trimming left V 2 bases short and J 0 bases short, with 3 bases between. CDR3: CASSPSSTDTQYF. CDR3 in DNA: TGTGCCAGCTCACCATCTAGCACAGATACGCAGTATTTT.

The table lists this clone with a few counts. CDR3 in amino acids: CASSFSGGSETQYF. CDR3 DNA sequence: TGTGCCAGCAGCTTTTCTGGGGGCTCTGAGACCCAGTACTTC. The gene calls are TRBV11-2 and TRBJ2-5; D is perhaps TRBD1 (6 bases). This CDR3 contains 14 residues. CDR1 is SGHAT, CDR2 FQNNGV, per germline. The germline V and J ends were trimmed by 3 bases and 5 bases, with 13 bases remaining between them.

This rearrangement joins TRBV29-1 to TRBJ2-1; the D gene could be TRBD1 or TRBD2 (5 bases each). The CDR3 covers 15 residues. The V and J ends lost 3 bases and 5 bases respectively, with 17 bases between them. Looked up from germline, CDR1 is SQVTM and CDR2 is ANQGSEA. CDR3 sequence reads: CSVEGEGNRHNEQFF. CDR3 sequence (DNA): TGCAGCGTTGAGGGTGAGGGCAACAGGCACAATGAGCAGTTCTTC.

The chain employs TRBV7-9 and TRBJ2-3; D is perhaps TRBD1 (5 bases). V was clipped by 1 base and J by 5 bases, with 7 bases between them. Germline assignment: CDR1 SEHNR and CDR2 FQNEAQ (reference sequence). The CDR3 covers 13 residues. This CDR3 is CASSLEGVDTQYF. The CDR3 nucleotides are TGTGCCAGCAGCTTAGAAGGGGTAGATACGCAGTATTTT.

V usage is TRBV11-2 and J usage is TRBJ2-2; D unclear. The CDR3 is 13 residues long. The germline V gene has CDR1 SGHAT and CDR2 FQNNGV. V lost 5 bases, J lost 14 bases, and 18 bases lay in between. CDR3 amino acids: CASSQRLAPALFF. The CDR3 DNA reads TGTGCCAGCAGCCAGAGATTAGCCCCCGCCCTGTTTTTT.

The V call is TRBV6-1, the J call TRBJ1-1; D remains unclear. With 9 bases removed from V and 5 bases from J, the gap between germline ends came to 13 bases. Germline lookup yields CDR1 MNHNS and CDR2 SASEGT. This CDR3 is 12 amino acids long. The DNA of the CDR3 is TGTGCCAGTCTCGGGGTGAGGACTGAAGCTTTCTTT. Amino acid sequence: CASLGVRTEAFF.

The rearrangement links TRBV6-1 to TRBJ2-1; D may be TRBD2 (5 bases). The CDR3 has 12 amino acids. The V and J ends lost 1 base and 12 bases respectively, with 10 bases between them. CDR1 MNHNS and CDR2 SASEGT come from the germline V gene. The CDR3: CASSEGPRVQFF. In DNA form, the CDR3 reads TGTGCCAGCAGTGAAGGACCGAGGGTGCAGTTCTTC.

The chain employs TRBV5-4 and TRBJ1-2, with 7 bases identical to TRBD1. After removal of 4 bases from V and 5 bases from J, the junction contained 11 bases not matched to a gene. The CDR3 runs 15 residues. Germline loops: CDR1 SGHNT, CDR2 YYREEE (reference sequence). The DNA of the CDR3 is TGTGCCAGCAGCGCTGTACAGGGGTCAGGTTATGGCTACACCTTC. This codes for CASSAVQGSGYGYTF.

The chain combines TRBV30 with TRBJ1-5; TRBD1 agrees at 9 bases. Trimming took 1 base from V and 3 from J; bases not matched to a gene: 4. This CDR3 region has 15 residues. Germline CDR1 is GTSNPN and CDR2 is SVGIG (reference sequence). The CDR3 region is CAWSARTGVNQPQHF. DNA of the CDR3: TGTGCCTGGAGTGCCAGGACAGGGGTCAATCAGCCCCAGCATTTT.

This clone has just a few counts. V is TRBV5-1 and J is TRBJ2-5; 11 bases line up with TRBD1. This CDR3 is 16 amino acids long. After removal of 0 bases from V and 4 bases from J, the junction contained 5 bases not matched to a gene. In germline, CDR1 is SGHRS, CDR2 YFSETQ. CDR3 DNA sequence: TGCGCCAGCAGCTTGGCCATGGGGACAGGGGGAGAGACCCAGTACTTC. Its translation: CASSLAMGTGGETQYF.

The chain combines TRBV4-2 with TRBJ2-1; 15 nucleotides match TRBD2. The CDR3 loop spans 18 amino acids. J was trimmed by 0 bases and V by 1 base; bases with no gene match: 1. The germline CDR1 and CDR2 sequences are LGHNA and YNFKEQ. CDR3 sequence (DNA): TGTGCCAGCAGCCAAGGGACTAGCGGGAGGGTCTCCTACAATGAGCAGTTCTTC. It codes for CASSQGTSGRVSYNEQFF.

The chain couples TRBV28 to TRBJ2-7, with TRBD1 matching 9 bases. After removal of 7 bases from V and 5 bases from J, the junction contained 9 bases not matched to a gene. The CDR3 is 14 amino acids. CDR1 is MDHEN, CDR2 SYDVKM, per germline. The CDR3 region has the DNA TGTGCCAGCATGACCGGGACAGGGAAGCACGAGCAGTACTTC. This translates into CASMTGTGKHEQYF.

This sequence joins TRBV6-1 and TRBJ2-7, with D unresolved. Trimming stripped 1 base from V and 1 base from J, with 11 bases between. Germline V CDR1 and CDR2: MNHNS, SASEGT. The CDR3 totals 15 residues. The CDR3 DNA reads TGTGCCAGCAGTGAAGTCTCGATGAATTCCTACGAGCAGTACTTC. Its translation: CASSEVSMNSYEQYF.